The source of this T cell receptor (beta chain) is a study of T cells in Graves' hyperthyroidism and ophthalmopathy. The V and J ends lost 8 bases and 4 bases, in that order; junction bases with no gene match: 4. From germline, CDR1 is LGHNA and CDR2 YNFKEQ. This CDR3 has 12 amino acids. Amplified TCR beta CDR3 regions derived from RNA transcripts. In the first-round RT-PCR of the TCR CDR3, the HTBI primer set was used. TCRdb ran MiXCR on the multiplex PCR reads and lists one entry per CDR3 protein. The sample carries around 720,000 distinct CDR3 sequences, 35% recorded once. This clonotype was found a few times. Its antigen is unknown. Exclusion followed for patients with uncontrolled infection, other autoimmune disease, pregnancy or lactation. Diagnosis relied on clinical symptoms, serum thyroxine and TRAb, thyroid ultrasound and orbital computed tomography. The study, taken as a whole, reports: Ophthalmopathy was told apart from stable hyperthyroidism by a 13 V-J model. Also found in blood were most expanded thyroid clonotypes above 0.001.

The source material was blood. The receptor was derived from a woman between 40 and 55 years old with Graves' hyperthyroidism. V usage is TRBV4-2 and J usage is TRBJ1-1; TRBD1 aligns across 7 bases. CDR3 nucleotide sequence: TGTGCCAGCCAGGGGGAAAGCACTGAAGCTTTCTTT. Encoded protein: CASQGESTEAFF.